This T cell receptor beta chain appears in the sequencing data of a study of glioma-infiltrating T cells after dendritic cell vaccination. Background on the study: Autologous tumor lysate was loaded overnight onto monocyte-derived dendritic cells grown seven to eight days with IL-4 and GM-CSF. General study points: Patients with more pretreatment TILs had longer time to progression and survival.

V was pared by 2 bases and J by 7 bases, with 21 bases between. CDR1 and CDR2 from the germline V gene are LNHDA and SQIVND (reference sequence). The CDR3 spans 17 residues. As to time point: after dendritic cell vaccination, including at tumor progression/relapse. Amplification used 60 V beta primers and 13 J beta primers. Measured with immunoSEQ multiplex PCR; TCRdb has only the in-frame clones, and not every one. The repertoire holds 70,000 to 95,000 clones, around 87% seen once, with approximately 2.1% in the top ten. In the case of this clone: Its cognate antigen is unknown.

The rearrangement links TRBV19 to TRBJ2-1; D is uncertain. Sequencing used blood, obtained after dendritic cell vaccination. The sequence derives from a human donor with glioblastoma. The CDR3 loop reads CASSIIIRPPPANEQFF. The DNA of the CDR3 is TGTGCCAGTAGTATAATCATCAGGCCCCCCCCGGCGAATGAGCAGTTCTTC.